Presented here are 14 T cell receptor beta chains from one specimen sequenced in a study of shared clonotypes between healthy human individuals. Data came from immunoSEQ multiplex PCR; TCRdb stores just in-frame clones and leaves some out. The table shows about 510,000 clones, with 96% occurring only once. Material for sequencing was naive CD4+ T cells sorted from blood. Subset given: CD45RA+ positively selected. These receptors originate from a woman in her 30s in good health.

V and J are TRBV19 and TRBJ2-7, with D unresolved. In germline, CDR1 is LNHDA, CDR2 SQIVND (reference sequence). This CDR3 is built from 14 residues. The V and J ends lost 2 bases and 3 bases respectively, with 11 bases between them. The CDR3 loop is CASSISLTNYEQYF. The CDR3 DNA follows: TGTGCCAGTAGTATATCCCTCACTAACTACGAGCAGTACTTC. The whole variable domain, remainder taken from reference TRBV19 and TRBJ2-7, is DGGITQSPKYLFRKEGQNVTLSCEQNLNHDAMYWYRQDPGQGLRLIYYSQIVNDFQKGDIAEGYSVSREKKESFPLTVTSAQKNPTAFYLCASSISLTNYEQYFGPGTRLTVT.

This clone was picked up one time. The chain uses TRBV5-4 and TRBJ2-5, with 9 bases identical to TRBD2. Germline CDR1 is SGHNT and CDR2 is YYREEE (reference sequence). The V gene end was trimmed by 4 bases and the J gene end by 2 bases; junction bases not matched to a gene: 12. The CDR3 extends over 17 amino acids. The CDR3 DNA follows: TGTGCCAGCAGCCAAGATCACCTAGCGGGGACACAAGAGACCCAGTACTTC. Translation: CASSQDHLAGTQETQYF.

Only one count was recorded for this clone. This rearrangement joins TRBV29-1 to TRBJ2-5, with D possibly TRBD1 on 5 matching bases. CDR3 length: 14 residues. From germline, CDR1 is SQVTM and CDR2 ANQGSEA. Between the trimmed V and J ends, which lost 4 bases and 0 bases, there was a span of 12 bases. The CDR3 nucleotides are TGCAGCGTTGCCCGACAGTGGGACCAAGAGACCCAGTACTTC. Encoded protein: CSVARQWDQETQYF.

The V gene is TRBV6-6, the J gene TRBJ2-2; D not certain. The germline V gene encodes CDR1 MNHNY and CDR2 SVGAGI (reference sequence). Trimming shortened V by 4 bases and J by 4 bases, and 7 bases separated the two germline ends. The CDR3 extends over 13 amino acids. Here the CDR3 DNA reads TGTGCCAGCAGTTCCCCTAGCACCGGGGAGCTGTTTTTT. It encodes CASSSPSTGELFF.

The J gene is TRBJ1-4, the V gene TRBV18; D remains ambiguous. V shed 6 bases and J shed 1 base, with 9 bases lying between them. Germline V gene lookup returns CDR1 KGHSH and CDR2 LQKENI. CDR3 size: 14 residues. For the CDR3, the DNA is TGTGCCAGCTCTTCGACCAGAACTAATGAAAAACTGTTTTTT. It yields the protein CASSSTRTNEKLFF.

The chain is built from TRBV7-6 and TRBJ2-2; no clear D gene. The CDR3 totals 14 residues. Germline CDR1 SGHVS, CDR2 FNYEAQ. Trimming left V 1 base short and J 2 bases short, with 5 bases between. In DNA, the CDR3 is TGTGCCAGCAGCTTAGAACAAAACACCGGGGAGCTGTTTTTT. It translates to CASSLEQNTGELFF.

The J gene is TRBJ1-5, the V gene TRBV27; D unresolved. CDR1 MNHEY and CDR2 SMNVEV come from the germline V gene (reference sequence). V was cut by 3 bases and J by 7 bases, with 10 bases left in between. There are 13 residues in the CDR3. This CDR3 reads CASSFSVLQPQHF. DNA of the CDR3: TGTGCCAGCAGTTTTTCGGTTCTCCAGCCCCAGCATTTT.

The chain combines TRBV20-1 with TRBJ1-1; a possible D gene is TRBD1 (5 bases). CDR1 and CDR2 from the germline V gene are DFQATT and SNEGSKA (reference sequence). The V end lost 5 bases, the J end lost 11 bases, and 15 bases lay between the germline ends. CDR3 length: 11 amino acids. CDR3 bases: TGCAGTGCTTTTCAGGGATTTCTGGCTTTCTTT. Protein product: CSAFQGFLAFF.

The gene calls are TRBV6-5 and TRBJ2-7; maybe TRBD1 (5 bases). The CDR3 is made up of 14 amino acids. Germline lookup yields CDR1 MNHEY and CDR2 SVGAGI. V was pared by 2 bases and J by 2 bases, with 10 bases between. The CDR3 reads CASSYIQGPYEQYF. The CDR3 DNA is TGTGCCAGCAGTTACATTCAGGGCCCCTACGAGCAGTACTTC.

V usage is TRBV28 and J usage is TRBJ2-5; TRBD2 is a possible D gene (6 bases). Germline loops: CDR1 MDHEN, CDR2 SYDVKM. V was trimmed by 4 bases and J by 5 bases, leaving 17 bases between them. The CDR3 extends over 15 amino acids. As DNA, the CDR3 is TGTGCCAGCAGTTACACGTCGAGCGGGCCCGAGACCCAGTACTTC. Amino acid sequence: CASSYTSSGPETQYF.

The count of this clone is one. This chain links TRBV30 with TRBJ2-7; D is unclear. V was trimmed by 5 bases and J by 0 bases, leaving 11 bases between them. Germline assignment: CDR1 GTSNPN and CDR2 SVGIG (reference sequence). This CDR3 has 13 residues. The CDR3 spells CAWSVADSYEQYF. The DNA for the CDR3 is TGTGCCTGGTCCGTGGCGGACTCCTACGAGCAGTACTTC. The variable domain in full, with the rest retrieved from reference TRBV30 and TRBJ2-7, is SQTIHQWPATLVQPVGSPLSLECTVEGTSNPNLYWYRQAAGRGLQLLFYSVGIGQISSEVPQNLSASRPQDRQFILSSKKLLLSDSGFYLCAWSVADSYEQYFGPGTRLTVT.

This chain connects TRBV28 to TRBJ1-5, with D possibly TRBD1 on 5 matching bases. The CDR3 runs 14 residues. The germline V gene has CDR1 MDHEN and CDR2 SYDVKM. The ends were cut back, 3 bases at V and 2 bases at J, with 8 bases in the middle. The CDR3 spells CASSFRDGNQPQHF. The CDR3, as DNA: TGTGCCAGCAGTTTCAGGGATGGCAATCAGCCCCAGCATTTT.

The DNA for the CDR3 is TGCGCCAGCAGAGCGAGCCACCGGACTAGCGGGAGGTTCCTGGGGTTGAATGAGCAGTTCTTC. Translation gives CASRASHRTSGRFLGLNEQFF. V gene TRBV10-2 combines with J gene TRBJ2-1, with TRBD2 matching over 14 bases. The V and J ends lost 6 bases and 7 bases, in that order; junction bases with no gene match: 23. This CDR3 has 21 residues. In germline, CDR1 is WSHSY, CDR2 SAAADI.

This chain joins TRBV28 and TRBJ1-5; 7 nucleotides agree with TRBD1. This CDR3 has 17 residues. The germline gives CDR1 MDHEN, CDR2 SYDVKM. V was clipped by 5 bases and J by 2 bases; unmatched bases: 12. The CDR3 region has the DNA TGTGCCAGCAGTAGTCCTAGGGGACAGTGGGGCAATCAGCCCCAGCATTTT. Translating gives CASSSPRGQWGNQPQHF.